The 21 T cell receptor beta chains listed next were all sequenced from one sample in a study of cytomegalovirus exposure and HLA in healthy donors. PCR involved 60 Vbeta and 13 Jbeta primers. Sequencing was performed with immunoSEQ multiplex PCR; in TCRdb, only in-frame clones are kept and a portion is missing. The sample contains about 93,000 clones, roughly 72% of which appear only once. Sequences were obtained from PBMCs. These receptor sequences come from a man aged 30 to 39 in good health and CMV-seronegative.

The rearrangement uses TRBV13 and TRBJ1-1; 8 nucleotides match TRBD1. Germline V lookup: CDR1 PRHDT, CDR2 FYEKMQ (reference sequence). This CDR3 spans 16 amino acids. Trimming at V came to 5 bases and at J to 1 base, leaving 9 bases not matched to a gene. In nucleotides, the CDR3 is TGTGCCAGCAGCCCAGGGGGCGCAACACCGAACACTGAAGCTTTCTTT. It translates to CASSPGGATPNTEAFF. Full variable domain (outside the CDR3, taken from reference TRBV13 and TRBJ1-1): AAGVIQSPRHLIKEKRETATLKCYPIPRHDTVYWYQQGPGQDPQFLISFYEKMQSDKGSIPDRFSAQQFSDYHSELNMSSLELGDSALYFCASSPGGATPNTEAFFGQGTRLTVV.

The chain joins TRBV7-9 to TRBJ1-2; 9 nucleotides line up with TRBD1. This CDR3 has 12 amino acids. The V gene's germline CDR1 is SEHNR and CDR2 FQNEAQ (reference sequence). The CDR3 sequence: CSLGDRVYGYTF. The DNA for the CDR3 is TGTTCCTTAGGGGACAGGGTATATGGCTACACCTTC.

The chain joins TRBV6-1 to TRBJ2-7; 7 nucleotides agree with TRBD1. Germline assignment: CDR1 MNHNS and CDR2 SASEGT. There are 14 residues in the CDR3. With 6 bases clipped from V and 3 bases from J, the junction kept 8 bases outside the gene matches. In nucleotides, the CDR3 is TGTGCCAGCAGCAGGGACAGAACTTTCTACGAGCAGTACGTC. Protein sequence: CASSRDRTFYEQYV.

The chain recombines TRBV20-1 with TRBJ1-5, with D perhaps TRBD1 (5 bases). Trimming stripped 3 bases from V and 6 bases from J, with 6 bases between. The CDR3 covers 11 residues. Germline V lookup: CDR1 DFQATT, CDR2 SNEGSKA (reference sequence). The CDR3 here is CSASRGQPQHF. The DNA of the CDR3 is TGCAGTGCTAGTAGGGGTCAGCCCCAGCATTTT.

The rearrangement joins TRBV7-2 to TRBJ2-5, with TRBD1 identical over 8 bases. CDR3 size: 14 residues. Germline V gene data show CDR1 as SGHTA and CDR2 as FQGNSA. V trimming: 5 bases; J trimming: 4 bases; junction bases outside the gene matches: 6. The CDR3 region has the DNA TGTGCCAGCAGCCTGCAGGGGGCACGAGAGACCCAGTACTTC. Its translation is CASSLQGARETQYF. The full variable domain, completed using reference TRBV7-2 and TRBJ2-5, is GAGVSQSPSNKVTEKGKDVELRCDPISGHTALYWYRQSLGQGLEFLIYFQGNSAPDKSGLPSDRFSAERTGGSVSTLTIQRTQQEDSAVYLCASSLQGARETQYFGPGTRLLVL.

The chain is built from TRBV12-5 and TRBJ2-5, with a possible D match to TRBD1 (6 bases). The CDR3 totals 15 residues. Germline V CDR1 and CDR2: LGHNT, FRNRAP. Trimming stripped 0 bases from V and 5 bases from J, with 13 bases between. The CDR3 loop reads CASGLVGIQGETQYF. The CDR3 region has the DNA TGTGCTAGTGGTTTGGTAGGAATCCAGGGGGAGACCCAGTACTTC.

V usage is TRBV5-1 and J usage is TRBJ2-3; TRBD2 matches 15 bases. This CDR3 comprises 17 residues. Germline V gene data show CDR1 as SGHRS and CDR2 as YFSETQ. The trim removed 4 bases at V and 5 bases at J, leaving 8 bases unmatched. CDR3 nucleotide sequence: TGCGCCAGCAGCCTAAGGACTAGCGGGAGGGCCGTAGATACGCAGTATTTT. Its protein product is CASSLRTSGRAVDTQYF.

The chain links TRBV6-1 to TRBJ2-7; D is possibly TRBD2 (5 bases). The CDR3 is 15 residues long. Germline assignment: CDR1 MNHNS and CDR2 SASEGT. Trimming took off 0 bases at V and 1 base at J, with 10 bases between the two ends. CDR3 in amino acids: CASSEAGWRSYEQYV. CDR3 nucleotides: TGTGCCAGCAGTGAAGCAGGGTGGAGGTCCTACGAGCAGTACGTC.

This CDR3 is CASSPPGRMGNQPQHF. The CDR3, as DNA: TGTGCCAGCTCACCACCAGGCAGGATGGGCAATCAGCCCCAGCATTTT. The chain couples TRBV18 to TRBJ1-5; D ambiguous. V dropped 0 bases and J dropped 2 bases, with 11 bases sitting between them. The germline CDR1 and CDR2 sequences are KGHSH and LQKENI. The CDR3 has 16 residues.

This clone was recorded only once. The chain carries TRBV9 and TRBJ1-2; TRBD1 might be the D (6 bases). Trimming stripped 0 bases from V and 8 bases from J, with 17 bases between. The CDR3 contains 15 residues. CDR1 is SGDLS and CDR2 is YYNGEE in the germline V gene. The CDR3 is CASSVAGTTPEGYTF. In DNA, the CDR3 is TGTGCCAGCAGCGTAGCTGGGACAACCCCGGAGGGCTACACCTTC.

V gene TRBV9 combines with J gene TRBJ2-3, with 11 bases fitting TRBD1. The CDR3 is made up of 17 amino acids. The V and J ends lost 4 bases and 1 base, in that order; junction bases with no gene match: 8. CDR1 and CDR2 (germline): SGDLS, YYNGEE. CDR3 coding DNA: TGTGCCAGCAGCCCTCGGACAGGGGGCTTCGGCACAGATACGCAGTATTTT. Its translation: CASSPRTGGFGTDTQYF.

The CDR3: CASNTIVGLAGEVEQFF. The CDR3 DNA follows: TGCGCCAGCAACACGATAGTGGGTCTAGCGGGAGAGGTAGAGCAGTTCTTC. The rearrangement joins TRBV5-1 to TRBJ2-1, with TRBD2 identical over 10 bases. This CDR3 contains 17 residues. Unmatched junction bases numbered 19, after V lost 6 bases and J lost 10 bases. Germline V lookup: CDR1 SGHRS, CDR2 YFSETQ.

The rearrangement links TRBV9 to TRBJ2-5; TRBD1 might be the D (7 bases). The V and J ends lost 0 bases and 5 bases respectively, with 14 bases between them. This CDR3 spans 15 amino acids. Germline lookup yields CDR1 SGDLS and CDR2 YYNGEE. Written as DNA, the CDR3 is TGTGCCAGCAGCGTAGAGGCAGGGGGACTGGAGACCCAGTACTTC. It codes for CASSVEAGGLETQYF.

The CDR3 loop reads CASGRDSGNTIYF. The DNA of the CDR3 is TGTGCTAGTGGTAGGGACAGTGGAAACACCATATATTTT. This rearrangement joins TRBV12-5 to TRBJ1-3; TRBD1 matches at 7 bases. J lost 3 bases, V lost 5 bases, and 1 base had no gene match. CDR3 length: 13 amino acids. Germline V gene sequence: CDR1 LGHNT, CDR2 FRNRAP.

V is TRBV5-1 and J is TRBJ1-1; no definite D call. The CDR3 is made up of 12 amino acids. Germline CDR1 and CDR2: SGHRS and YFSETQ. V was trimmed by 0 bases and J by 6 bases, leaving 6 bases between them. The CDR3 loop is CASSLGGPEAFF. In DNA form, the CDR3 reads TGCGCCAGCAGCTTGGGAGGGCCTGAAGCTTTCTTT.

J is TRBJ2-3 and V is TRBV27; TRBD1 might be the D (6 bases). The CDR3 runs 15 residues. V lost 1 base, J lost 2 bases, and 10 bases lay in between. In germline, CDR1 is MNHEY, CDR2 SMNVEV (reference sequence). In DNA, the CDR3 is TGTGCCAGCAGTTTATTGGGGGCTATCACAGATACGCAGTATTTT. Translating it yields CASSLLGAITDTQYF.

V and J are TRBV11-3 and TRBJ2-3, with 13 bases lining up with TRBD2. Trimming cost V 4 bases and J 5 bases; bases outside gene matches: 6. The germline V gene has CDR1 SGHNT and CDR2 YENEEA. The CDR3 runs 16 residues. CDR3 DNA: TGTGCCAGCAGCTCAAGACTAGCGGGGGGCCAAGATACGCAGTATTTT. It encodes CASSSRLAGGQDTQYF.

The chain is built from TRBV5-6 and TRBJ2-2; 12 bases line up with TRBD2. Germline CDR1 and CDR2: SGHDT and YYEEEE. The CDR3 totals 18 residues. The J segment lost 0 bases and the V segment lost 4 bases, leaving 7 bases of the junction unmatched. CDR3 sequence (DNA): TGTGCCAGCAGCGCGGGACTAGCGGGTTATTCGAACACCGGGGAGCTGTTTTTT. Its translation: CASSAGLAGYSNTGELFF.

V usage is TRBV28 and J usage is TRBJ1-5; 9 bases align to TRBD1. The CDR3 contains 17 residues. V was clipped by 5 bases and J by 2 bases; unmatched bases: 10. Per the germline V gene, CDR1 is MDHEN and CDR2 is SYDVKM. CDR3 loop: CASSPIGTGSGNQPQHF. The CDR3 bases are TGTGCCAGCAGTCCCATTGGGACAGGGTCGGGCAATCAGCCCCAGCATTTT.

The chain couples TRBV18 to TRBJ2-7, with D unresolved. Germline CDR1 KGHSH, CDR2 LQKENI. The ends were cut back, 4 bases at V and 4 bases at J, with 8 bases in the middle. The CDR3 runs 12 residues. This CDR3 reads CASSRERYEQYF. The CDR3 DNA sequence: TGTGCCAGCTCACGAGAAAGATACGAGCAGTACTTC.

This sequence joins TRBV11-2 and TRBJ2-5, with D maybe TRBD1 (6 bases). Germline lookup yields CDR1 SGHAT and CDR2 FQNNGV. Trimming took off 1 base at V and 4 bases at J, with 13 bases between the two ends. The length of the CDR3 is 15 residues. CDR3 sequence: CASSLGDRSRETQYF. CDR3 nucleotides: TGTGCCAGCAGCTTAGGCGACAGGTCGCGAGAGACCCAGTACTTC. The whole variable domain, remainder taken from reference TRBV11-2 and TRBJ2-5, is EAGVAQSPRYKIIEKRQSVAFWCNPISGHATLYWYQQILGQGPKLLIQFQNNGVVDDSQLPKDRFSAERLKGVDSTLKIQPAKLEDSAVYLCASSLGDRSRETQYFGPGTRLLVL.